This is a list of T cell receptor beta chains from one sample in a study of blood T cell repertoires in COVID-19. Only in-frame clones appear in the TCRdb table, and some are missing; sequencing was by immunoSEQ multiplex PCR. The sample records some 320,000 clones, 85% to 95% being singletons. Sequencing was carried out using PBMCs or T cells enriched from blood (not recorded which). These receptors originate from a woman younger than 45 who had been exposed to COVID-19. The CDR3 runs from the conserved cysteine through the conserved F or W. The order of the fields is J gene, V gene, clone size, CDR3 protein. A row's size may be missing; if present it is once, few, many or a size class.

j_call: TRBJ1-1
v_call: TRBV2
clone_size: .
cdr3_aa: CASSKGPNTEAFF

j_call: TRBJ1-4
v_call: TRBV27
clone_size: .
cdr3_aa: CASSPRQGITTNEKLFF

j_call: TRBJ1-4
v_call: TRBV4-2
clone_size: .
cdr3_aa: CASSQVRGTGWEKLFF

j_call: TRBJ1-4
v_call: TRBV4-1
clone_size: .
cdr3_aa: CASSRGATNEKLFF

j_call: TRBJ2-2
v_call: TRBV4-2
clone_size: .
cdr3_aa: CASSEGATGELFF

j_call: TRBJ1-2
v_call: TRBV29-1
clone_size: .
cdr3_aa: CSVEDLANYGYTF

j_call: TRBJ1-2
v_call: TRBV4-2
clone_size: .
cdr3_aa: CASSQTDSLLKGYTF

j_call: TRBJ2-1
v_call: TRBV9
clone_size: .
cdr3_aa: CASSVAGTEYNEQFF

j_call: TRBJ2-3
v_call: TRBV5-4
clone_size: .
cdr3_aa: CASSSGLAGPGSPQYF

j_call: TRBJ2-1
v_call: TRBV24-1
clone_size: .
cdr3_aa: CATSVVDRAAHNEQFF

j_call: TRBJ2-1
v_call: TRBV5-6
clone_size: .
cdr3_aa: CASSFGQGNNEQFF

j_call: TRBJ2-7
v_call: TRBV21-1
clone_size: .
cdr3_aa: CASSAGGTWSYEQYF

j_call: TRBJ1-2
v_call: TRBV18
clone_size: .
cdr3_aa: CASSPRDRGYGYTF

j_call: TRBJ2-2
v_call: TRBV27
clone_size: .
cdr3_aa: CASSIRDRGTGELFF

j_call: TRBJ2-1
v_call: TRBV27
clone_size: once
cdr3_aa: CASSRSSYNEQFF

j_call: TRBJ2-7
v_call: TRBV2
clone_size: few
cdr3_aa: CASSDQGQGYEQYF

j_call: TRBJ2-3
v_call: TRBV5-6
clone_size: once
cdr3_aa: CASSTDYFSTDTQYF

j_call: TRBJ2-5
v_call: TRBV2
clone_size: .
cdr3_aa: CASSTTGVRETQYF

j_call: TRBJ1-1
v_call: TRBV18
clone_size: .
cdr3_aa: CASSRDINTEAFF

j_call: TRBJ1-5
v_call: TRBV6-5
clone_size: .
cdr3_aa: CATNRVEFLVKPQHF

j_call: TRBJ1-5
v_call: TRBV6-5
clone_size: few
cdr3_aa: CATAVEGAIQPQHF

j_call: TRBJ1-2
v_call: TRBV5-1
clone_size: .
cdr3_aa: CASSLTGDNYGYTF

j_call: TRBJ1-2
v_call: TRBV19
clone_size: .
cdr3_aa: CASSISLGYTF

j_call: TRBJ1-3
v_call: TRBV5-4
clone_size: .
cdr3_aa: CASSIGVSGNTIYF

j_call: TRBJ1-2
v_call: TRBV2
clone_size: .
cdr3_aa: CASSEDGRLHYGYTF

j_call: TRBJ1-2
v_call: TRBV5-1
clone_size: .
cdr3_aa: CASSLLGQGYGYTF

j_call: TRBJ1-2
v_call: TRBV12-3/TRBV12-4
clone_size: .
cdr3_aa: CASSLGVNYGYTF

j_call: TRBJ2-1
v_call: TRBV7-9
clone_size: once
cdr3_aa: CASSLALENDEQFF

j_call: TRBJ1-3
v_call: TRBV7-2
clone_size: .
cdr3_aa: CASSVQRGLGNTIYF

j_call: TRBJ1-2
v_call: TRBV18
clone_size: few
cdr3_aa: CASSPARRQSNGYTF

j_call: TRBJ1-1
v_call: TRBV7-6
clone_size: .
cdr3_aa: CASSTRTGIISEAFF

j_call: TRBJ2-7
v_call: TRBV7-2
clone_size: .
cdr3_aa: CASSLKRGGFYEQYF

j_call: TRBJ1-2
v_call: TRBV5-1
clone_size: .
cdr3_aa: CASSLHSGRDNYGYTF

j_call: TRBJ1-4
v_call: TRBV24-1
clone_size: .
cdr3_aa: CATSDSGREKLFF

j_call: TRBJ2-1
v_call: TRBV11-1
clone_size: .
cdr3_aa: CASSSFETVYNEQFF

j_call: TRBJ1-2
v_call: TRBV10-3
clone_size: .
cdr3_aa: CAIRPDRETNYGYTF

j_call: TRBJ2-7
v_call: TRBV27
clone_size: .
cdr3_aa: CASSPFGQGNYEQYF

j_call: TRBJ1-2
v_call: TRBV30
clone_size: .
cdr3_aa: CAWSVNGVGYTF

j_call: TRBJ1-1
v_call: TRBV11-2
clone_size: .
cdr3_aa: CASSPVFGRAMGTEAFF

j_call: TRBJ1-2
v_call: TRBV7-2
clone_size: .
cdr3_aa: CASRQGTGYGYTF

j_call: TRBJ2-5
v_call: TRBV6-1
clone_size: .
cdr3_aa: CASSEVGQLMSQYF

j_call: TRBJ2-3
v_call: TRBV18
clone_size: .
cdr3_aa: CASSPGGARIDTQYF

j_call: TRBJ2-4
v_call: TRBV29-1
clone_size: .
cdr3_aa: CSVGLLAKNIQYF

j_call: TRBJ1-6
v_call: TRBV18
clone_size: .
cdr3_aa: CASSPAAGGSNSPLHF

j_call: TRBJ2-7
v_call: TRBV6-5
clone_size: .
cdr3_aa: CASSYGGESYEQYF

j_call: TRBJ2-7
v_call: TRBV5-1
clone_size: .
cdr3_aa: CASSLQGYEQYF

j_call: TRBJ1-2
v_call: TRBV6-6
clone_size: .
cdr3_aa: CASTKGRQASLYGYTF

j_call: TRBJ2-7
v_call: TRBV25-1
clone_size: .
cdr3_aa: CASATGLSSYEQYF

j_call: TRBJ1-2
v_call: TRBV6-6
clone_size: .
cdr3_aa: CASNILADRGYGYTF

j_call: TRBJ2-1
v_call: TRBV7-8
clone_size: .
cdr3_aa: CASSLGLVFYNEQFF

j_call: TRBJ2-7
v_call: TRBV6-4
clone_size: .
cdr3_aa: CASIVSGGTNYEQYF

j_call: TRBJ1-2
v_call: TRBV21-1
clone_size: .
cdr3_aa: CASSKDYRLGHDYGYTF